This T cell receptor (beta chain) was documented in a study of blood T cell repertoires in COVID-19. Study in general: The samples span acute and convalescent COVID-19 from the United States, Italy and Spain. PBMCs, B-cell-depleted T cells, or T cells provided the cDNA or gDNA that made up the material.

J gave up 4 bases and V 5 bases, and 2 bases lay outside the gene matches. CDR1 is SGHTA, CDR2 FQGNSA, per germline. This CDR3 spans 13 amino acids. Authors' methods: Amplified reference gene primers provided the basis for estimating nucleated cell counts. Assay: immunoSEQ multiplex PCR; the TCRdb copy retains only in-frame clones and omits some. V and J calls and clone size are as listed in that table; D and trimming were resolved from the DNA. The sample lists 150,000 to 200,000 clones, 70% to 90% occurring once. The V gene is TRBV7-2, the J gene TRBJ2-5; TRBD1 matches 9 bases. The TCR comes from a woman between 65 and 79 years old with acute or convalescent COVID-19. Input material: peripheral blood. The CDR3: CASSPGQGETQYF. CDR3 bases: TGTGCCAGCAGCCCGGGACAGGGAGAGACCCAGTACTTC.